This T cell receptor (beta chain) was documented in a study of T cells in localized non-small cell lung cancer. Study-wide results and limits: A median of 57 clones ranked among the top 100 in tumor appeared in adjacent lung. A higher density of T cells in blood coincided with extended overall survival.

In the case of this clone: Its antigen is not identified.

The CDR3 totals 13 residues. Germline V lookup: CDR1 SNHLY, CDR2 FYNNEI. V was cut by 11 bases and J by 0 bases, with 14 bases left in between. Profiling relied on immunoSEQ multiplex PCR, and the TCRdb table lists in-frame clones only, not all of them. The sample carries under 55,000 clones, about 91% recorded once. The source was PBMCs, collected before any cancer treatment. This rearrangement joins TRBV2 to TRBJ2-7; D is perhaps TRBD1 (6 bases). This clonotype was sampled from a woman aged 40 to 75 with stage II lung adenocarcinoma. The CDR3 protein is CASRGASSYEQYF. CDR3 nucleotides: TGTGCCTCCAGGGGCGCATCCTCCTACGAGCAGTACTTC. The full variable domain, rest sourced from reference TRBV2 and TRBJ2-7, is EPEVTQTPSHQVTQMGQEVILRCVPISNHLYFYWYRQILGQKVEFLVSFYNNEISEKSEIFDDQFSVERPDGSNFTLKIRSTKLEDSAMYFCASRGASSYEQYFGPGTRLTVT.